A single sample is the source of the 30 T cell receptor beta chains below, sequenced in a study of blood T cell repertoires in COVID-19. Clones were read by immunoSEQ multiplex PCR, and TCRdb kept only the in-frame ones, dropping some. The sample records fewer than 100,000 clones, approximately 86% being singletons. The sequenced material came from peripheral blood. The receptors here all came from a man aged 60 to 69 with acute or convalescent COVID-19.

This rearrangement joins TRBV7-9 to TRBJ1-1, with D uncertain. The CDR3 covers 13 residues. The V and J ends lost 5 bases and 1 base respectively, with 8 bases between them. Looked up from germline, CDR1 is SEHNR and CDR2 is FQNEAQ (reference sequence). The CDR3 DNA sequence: TGTGCCAGCAGCCTAACTTGGAACACTGAAGCTTTCTTT. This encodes CASSLTWNTEAFF.

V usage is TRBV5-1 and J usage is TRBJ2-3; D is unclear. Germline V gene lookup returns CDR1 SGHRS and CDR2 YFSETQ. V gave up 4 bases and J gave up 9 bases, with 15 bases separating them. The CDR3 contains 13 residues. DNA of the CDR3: TGCGCCAGCAGCACCCAGAATTACGGGACGCAGTATTTT. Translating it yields CASSTQNYGTQYF. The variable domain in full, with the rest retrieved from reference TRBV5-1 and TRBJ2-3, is KAGVTQTPRYLIKTRGQQVTLSCSPISGHRSVSWYQQTPGQGLQFLFEYFSETQRNKGNFPGRFSGRQFSNSRSEMNVSTLELGDSALYLCASSTQNYGTQYFGPGTRLTVL.

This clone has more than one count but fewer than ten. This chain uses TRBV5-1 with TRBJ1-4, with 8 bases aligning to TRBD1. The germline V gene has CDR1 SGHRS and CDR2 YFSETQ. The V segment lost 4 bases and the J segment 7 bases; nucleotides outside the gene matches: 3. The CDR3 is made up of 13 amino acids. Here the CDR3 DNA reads TGCGCCAGCAGCATAGGACAGGGTGAAAAACTGTTTTTT. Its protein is CASSIGQGEKLFF. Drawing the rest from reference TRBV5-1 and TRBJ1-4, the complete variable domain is KAGVTQTPRYLIKTRGQQVTLSCSPISGHRSVSWYQQTPGQGLQFLFEYFSETQRNKGNFPGRFSGRQFSNSRSEMNVSTLELGDSALYLCASSIGQGEKLFFGSGTQLSVL.

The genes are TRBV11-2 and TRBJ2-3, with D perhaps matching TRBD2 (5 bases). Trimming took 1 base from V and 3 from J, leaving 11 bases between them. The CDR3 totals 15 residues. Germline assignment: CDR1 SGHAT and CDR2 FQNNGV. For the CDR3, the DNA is TGTGCCAGCAGCTTAGTCCTAGCAGTTACAGATACGCAGTATTTT. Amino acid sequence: CASSLVLAVTDTQYF.

The CDR3 protein is CASSSRTGGYEQYF. CDR3 coding DNA: TGTGCCAGCAGTTCTCGAACAGGGGGCTACGAGCAGTACTTC. This rearrangement joins TRBV6-5 to TRBJ2-7, with 8 bases lining up with TRBD1. Germline lookup yields CDR1 MNHEY and CDR2 SVGAGI. The CDR3 sequence is 14 residues long. Germline trimming cut 4 bases from V and 3 bases from J; bases unmatched to any gene: 5.

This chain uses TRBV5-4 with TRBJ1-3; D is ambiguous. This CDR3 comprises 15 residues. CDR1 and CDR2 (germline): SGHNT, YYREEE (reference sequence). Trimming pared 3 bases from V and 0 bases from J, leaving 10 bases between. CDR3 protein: CASSYAGGSGNTIYF. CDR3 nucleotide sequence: TGTGCCAGCAGCTACGCAGGAGGCTCTGGAAACACCATATATTTT.

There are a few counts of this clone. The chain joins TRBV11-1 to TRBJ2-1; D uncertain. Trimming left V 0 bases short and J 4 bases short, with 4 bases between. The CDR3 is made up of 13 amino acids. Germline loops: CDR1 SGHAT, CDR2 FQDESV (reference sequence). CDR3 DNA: TGTGCCAGCAGCTTAGCACAGTACAATGAGCAGTTCTTC. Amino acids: CASSLAQYNEQFF.

The CDR3 region is CASSLGSGQGLVYGYTF. The CDR3 bases are TGCGCCAGCAGCTTGGGGTCAGGACAGGGCCTCGTCTATGGCTACACCTTC. The rearrangement uses TRBV5-1 and TRBJ1-2; the match to TRBD1 covers 8 bases. The V and J ends lost 0 bases and 4 bases, in that order; junction bases with no gene match: 11. The CDR3 covers 17 residues. The germline gives CDR1 SGHRS, CDR2 YFSETQ.

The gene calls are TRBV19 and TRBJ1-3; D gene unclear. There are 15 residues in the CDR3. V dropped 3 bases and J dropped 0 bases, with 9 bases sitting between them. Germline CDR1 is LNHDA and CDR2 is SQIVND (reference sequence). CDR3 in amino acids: CASSIAGNSGNTIYF. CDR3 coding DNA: TGTGCCAGTAGTATCGCCGGGAACTCTGGAAACACCATATATTTT.

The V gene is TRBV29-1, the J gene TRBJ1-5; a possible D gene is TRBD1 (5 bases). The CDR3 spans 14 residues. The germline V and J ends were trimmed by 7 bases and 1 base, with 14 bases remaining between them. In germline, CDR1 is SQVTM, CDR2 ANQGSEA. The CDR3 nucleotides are TGCAGCGCAATGGTCAGGGAAAGCAATCAGCCCCAGCATTTT. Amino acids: CSAMVRESNQPQHF.

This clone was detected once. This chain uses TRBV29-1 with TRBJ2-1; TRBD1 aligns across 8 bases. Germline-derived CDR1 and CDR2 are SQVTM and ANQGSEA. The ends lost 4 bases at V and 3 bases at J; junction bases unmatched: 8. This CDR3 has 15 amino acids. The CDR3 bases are TGCAGCGTTGGGGTGTCAGGGGGCTTCTACAATGAGCAGTTCTTC. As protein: CSVGVSGGFYNEQFF.

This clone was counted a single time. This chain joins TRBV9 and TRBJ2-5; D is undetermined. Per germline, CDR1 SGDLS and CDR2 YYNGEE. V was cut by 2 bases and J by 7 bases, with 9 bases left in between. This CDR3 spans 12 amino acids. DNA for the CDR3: TGTGCCAGCAGCGTTTTCGGTGGGACCCAGTACTTC. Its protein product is CASSVFGGTQYF. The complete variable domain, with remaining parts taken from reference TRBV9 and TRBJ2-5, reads DSGVTQTPKHLITATGQRVTLRCSPRSGDLSVYWYQQSLDQGLQFLIQYYNGEERAKGNILERFSAQQFPDLHSELNLSSLELGDSALYFCASSVFGGTQYFGPGTRLLVL.

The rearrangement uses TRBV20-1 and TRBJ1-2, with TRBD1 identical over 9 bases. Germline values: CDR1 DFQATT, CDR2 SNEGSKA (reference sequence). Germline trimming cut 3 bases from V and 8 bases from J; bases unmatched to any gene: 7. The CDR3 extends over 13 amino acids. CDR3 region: CSASQQGALGYTF. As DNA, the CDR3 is TGCAGTGCTAGTCAACAGGGGGCTCTCGGCTACACCTTC.

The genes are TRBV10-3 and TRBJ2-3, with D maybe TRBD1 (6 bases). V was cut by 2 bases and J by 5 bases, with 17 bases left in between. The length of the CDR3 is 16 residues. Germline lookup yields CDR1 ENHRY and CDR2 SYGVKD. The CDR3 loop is CAISELQTGSVDTQYF. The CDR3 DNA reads TGTGCCATCAGTGAGCTGCAGACAGGCAGTGTAGATACGCAGTATTTT.

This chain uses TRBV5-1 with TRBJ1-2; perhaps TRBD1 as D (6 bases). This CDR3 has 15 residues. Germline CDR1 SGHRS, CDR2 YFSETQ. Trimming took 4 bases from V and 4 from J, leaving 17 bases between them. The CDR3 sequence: CASSRTLDSSYGYTF. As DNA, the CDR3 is TGCGCCAGCAGCCGGACTCTGGACAGTTCCTATGGCTACACCTTC.

The CDR3 DNA reads TGTGCCAGCAGCTTAGACAGGTGGGAGACCCAGTACTTC. Translating gives CASSLDRWETQYF. V gene TRBV7-2 combines with J gene TRBJ2-5; a possible D gene is TRBD1 (5 bases). Germline CDR1 SGHTA, CDR2 FQGNSA. The CDR3 is made up of 13 amino acids. With 1 base removed from V and 5 bases from J, the gap between germline ends came to 8 bases.

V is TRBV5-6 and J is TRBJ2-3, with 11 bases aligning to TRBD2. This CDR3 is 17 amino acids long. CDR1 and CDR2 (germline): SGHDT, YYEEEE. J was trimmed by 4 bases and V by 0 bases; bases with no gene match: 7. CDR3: CASSLVTSGGGADTQYF. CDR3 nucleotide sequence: TGTGCCAGCAGCTTGGTCACTAGCGGGGGAGGGGCAGATACGCAGTATTTT.

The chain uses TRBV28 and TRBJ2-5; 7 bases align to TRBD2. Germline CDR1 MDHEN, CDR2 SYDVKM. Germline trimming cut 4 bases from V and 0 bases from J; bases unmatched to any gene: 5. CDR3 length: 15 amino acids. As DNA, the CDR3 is TGTGCCAGCAGTTCCAGCGGGACTTACCAAGAGACCCAGTACTTC. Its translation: CASSSSGTYQETQYF.

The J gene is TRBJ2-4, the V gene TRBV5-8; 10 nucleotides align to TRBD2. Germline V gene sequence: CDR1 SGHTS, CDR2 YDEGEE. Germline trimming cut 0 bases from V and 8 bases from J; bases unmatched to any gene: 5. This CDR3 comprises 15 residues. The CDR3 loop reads CASSLGASGSDIQYF. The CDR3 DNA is TGTGCCAGCAGCTTGGGGGCTAGCGGGAGTGACATTCAGTACTTC.

The CDR3 loop is CASSPLEGANNSPLHF. The DNA of the CDR3 is TGTGCCAGCTCACCCCTGGAAGGGGCTAATAATTCACCCCTCCACTTT. The rearrangement links TRBV18 to TRBJ1-6, with D possibly being TRBD1 (5 bases). The CDR3 spans 16 residues. Germline CDR1 is KGHSH and CDR2 is LQKENI. V lost 3 bases, J lost 5 bases, and 14 bases lay in between.

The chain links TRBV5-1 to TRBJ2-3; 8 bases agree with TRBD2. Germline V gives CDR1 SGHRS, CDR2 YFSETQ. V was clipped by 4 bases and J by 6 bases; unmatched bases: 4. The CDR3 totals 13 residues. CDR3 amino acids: CASSIGTSDTQYF. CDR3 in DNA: TGCGCCAGCAGCATCGGGACTAGTGATACGCAGTATTTT.

The CDR3 protein is CASSPRPFTGGKKETQYF. The DNA of the CDR3 is TGTGCCAGTAGTCCACGCCCTTTCACAGGGGGCAAAAAAGAGACCCAGTACTTC. The chain employs TRBV19 and TRBJ2-5, with 9 bases that match TRBD1. The CDR3 extends over 18 amino acids. CDR1 LNHDA and CDR2 SQIVND come from the germline V gene (reference sequence). V lost 5 bases and J lost 3; bases outside the gene matches: 16. Variable domain in full (rest from reference TRBV19 and TRBJ2-5): DGGITQSPKYLFRKEGQNVTLSCEQNLNHDAMYWYRQDPGQGLRLIYYSQIVNDFQKGDIAEGYSVSREKKESFPLTVTSAQKNPTAFYLCASSPRPFTGGKKETQYFGPGTRLLVL.

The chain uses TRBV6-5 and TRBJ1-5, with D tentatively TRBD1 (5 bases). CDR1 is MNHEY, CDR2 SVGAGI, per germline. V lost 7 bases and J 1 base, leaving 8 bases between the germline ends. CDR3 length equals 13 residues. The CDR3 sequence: CASNRQSNQPQHF. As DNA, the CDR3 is TGTGCCAGCAACCGACAGAGCAATCAGCCCCAGCATTTT.

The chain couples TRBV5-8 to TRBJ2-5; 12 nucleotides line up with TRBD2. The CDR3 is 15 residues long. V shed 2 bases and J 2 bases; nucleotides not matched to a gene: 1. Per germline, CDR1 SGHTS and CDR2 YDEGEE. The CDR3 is CASSFLAGGQETQYF. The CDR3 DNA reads TGTGCCAGCAGCTTTCTAGCGGGAGGGCAAGAGACCCAGTACTTC.

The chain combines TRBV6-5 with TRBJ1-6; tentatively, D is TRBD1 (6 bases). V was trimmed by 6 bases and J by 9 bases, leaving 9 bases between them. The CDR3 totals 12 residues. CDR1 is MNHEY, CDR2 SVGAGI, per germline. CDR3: CASRPTGSPLHF. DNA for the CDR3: TGTGCCAGCAGACCGACAGGTTCACCCCTCCACTTT.

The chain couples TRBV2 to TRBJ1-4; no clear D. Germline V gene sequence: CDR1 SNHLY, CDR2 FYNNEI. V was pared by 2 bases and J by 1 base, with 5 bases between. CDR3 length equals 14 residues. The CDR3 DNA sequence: TGTGCCAGCAGTGAACGGGAAACTAATGAAAAACTGTTTTTT. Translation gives CASSERETNEKLFF.

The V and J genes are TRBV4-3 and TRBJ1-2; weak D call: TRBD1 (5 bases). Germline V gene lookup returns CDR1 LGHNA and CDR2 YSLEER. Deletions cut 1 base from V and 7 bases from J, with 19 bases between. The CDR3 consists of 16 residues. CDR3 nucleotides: TGCGCCAGCAGCCAAGCGTTGACAGCCGGAAAGGGTGGCTACACCTTC. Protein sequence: CASSQALTAGKGGYTF.

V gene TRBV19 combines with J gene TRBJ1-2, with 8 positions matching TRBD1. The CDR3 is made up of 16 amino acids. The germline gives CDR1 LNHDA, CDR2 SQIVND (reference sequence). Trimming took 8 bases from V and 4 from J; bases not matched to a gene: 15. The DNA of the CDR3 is TGTGCCAGTGTACTCGGGACAGGCTCCCCCTCCTATGGCTACACCTTC. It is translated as CASVLGTGSPSYGYTF.

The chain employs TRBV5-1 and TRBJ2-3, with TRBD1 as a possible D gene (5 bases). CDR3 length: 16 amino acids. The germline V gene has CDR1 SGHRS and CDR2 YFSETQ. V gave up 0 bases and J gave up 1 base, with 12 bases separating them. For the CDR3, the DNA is TGCGCCAGCAGCTTGGTACAGGCGAGTGGCACAGATACGCAGTATTTT. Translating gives CASSLVQASGTDTQYF.

The CDR3 DNA is TGCGCCAGCAGCTTCGACCCAAGGCAGGCCTCTGGAAACACCATATATTTT. Its protein product is CASSFDPRQASGNTIYF. The rearrangement links TRBV5-1 to TRBJ1-3; D unresolved. Looked up from germline, CDR1 is SGHRS and CDR2 is YFSETQ. The V end was cut by 2 bases, the J end by 0 bases, with 15 bases between. There are 17 residues in the CDR3.